This T cell receptor (beta chain) was observed in a study of T cell repertoires in cytomegalovirus infection. TCRdb re-called the reads with MiXCR, one entry per CDR3 protein. Seen here are 43,000 or so distinct CDR3 sequences, approximately 19% observed once, and the top ten hold about 53%. V was clipped by 5 bases and J by 1 base; unmatched bases: 6. The germline gives CDR1 DFQATT, CDR2 SNEGSKA (reference sequence). This CDR3 has 14 amino acids. Only a few counts were recorded for this clonotype. Its target is unknown. This chain links TRBV20-1 with TRBJ2-7; TRBD2 aligns across 9 bases. Specimen: CD8+ T cells from cultured PBMCs, collected from culture after CMV antigen stimulation. This clonotype was sampled from a human donor in good health (CMV status not recorded). Some clones in this sample may be carry-over from other donors' samples. CDR3 DNA sequence: TGCAGTGCTGAAGGTCTAGCGGGGTCCTACGAGCAGTACTTC. This translates into CSAEGLAGSYEQYF.